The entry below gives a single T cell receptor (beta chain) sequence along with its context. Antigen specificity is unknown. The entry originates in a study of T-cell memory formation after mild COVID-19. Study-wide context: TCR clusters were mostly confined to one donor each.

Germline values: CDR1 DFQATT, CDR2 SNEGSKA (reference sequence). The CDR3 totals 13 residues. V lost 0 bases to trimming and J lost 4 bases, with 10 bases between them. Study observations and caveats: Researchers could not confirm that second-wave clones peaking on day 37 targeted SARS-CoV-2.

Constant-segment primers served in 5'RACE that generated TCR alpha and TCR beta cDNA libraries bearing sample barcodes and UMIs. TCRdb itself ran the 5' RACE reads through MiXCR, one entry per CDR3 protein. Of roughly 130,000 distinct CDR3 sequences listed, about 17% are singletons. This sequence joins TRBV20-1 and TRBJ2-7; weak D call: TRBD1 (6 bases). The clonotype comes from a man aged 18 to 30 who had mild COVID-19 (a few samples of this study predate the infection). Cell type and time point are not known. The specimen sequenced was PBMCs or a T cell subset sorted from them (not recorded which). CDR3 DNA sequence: TGCAGTGCTAGAGATCCCAGGGGATACGAGCAGTACTTC. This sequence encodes CSARDPRGYEQYF.